This TCR beta chain appears in the sequencing data of a study of blood T cell repertoires in COVID-19. Study at large: Italy, Spain and the United States were the sources of the convalescent and acute COVID-19 samples. T cells, B-cell-depleted T cells, or PBMCs supplied cDNA or gDNA.

Germline V gene data show CDR1 as SNHLY and CDR2 as FYNNEI. Trimming took 1 base from V and 4 from J, leaving 10 bases between them. This CDR3 has 14 amino acids. As handled by the study authors: The authors estimated nucleated cell counts from reference gene primer amplification. The assay was immunoSEQ multiplex PCR, and TCRdb's table has in-frame clones only and misses some. V, J and clone size are those of that table, while D and trimming were read from the DNA. The sample yields approximately 4,000 clones, 89% seen once. This clone was counted a single time. This TCR was sampled from a woman between 65 and 79 years old with active COVID-19. J is TRBJ1-1 and V is TRBV2, with a tentative D call TRBD1 (5 bases). Sequenced sample: peripheral blood. This CDR3 is CASSEVHRTTEAFF. For the CDR3, the DNA is TGTGCCAGCAGTGAAGTGCACAGGACCACTGAAGCTTTCTTT.